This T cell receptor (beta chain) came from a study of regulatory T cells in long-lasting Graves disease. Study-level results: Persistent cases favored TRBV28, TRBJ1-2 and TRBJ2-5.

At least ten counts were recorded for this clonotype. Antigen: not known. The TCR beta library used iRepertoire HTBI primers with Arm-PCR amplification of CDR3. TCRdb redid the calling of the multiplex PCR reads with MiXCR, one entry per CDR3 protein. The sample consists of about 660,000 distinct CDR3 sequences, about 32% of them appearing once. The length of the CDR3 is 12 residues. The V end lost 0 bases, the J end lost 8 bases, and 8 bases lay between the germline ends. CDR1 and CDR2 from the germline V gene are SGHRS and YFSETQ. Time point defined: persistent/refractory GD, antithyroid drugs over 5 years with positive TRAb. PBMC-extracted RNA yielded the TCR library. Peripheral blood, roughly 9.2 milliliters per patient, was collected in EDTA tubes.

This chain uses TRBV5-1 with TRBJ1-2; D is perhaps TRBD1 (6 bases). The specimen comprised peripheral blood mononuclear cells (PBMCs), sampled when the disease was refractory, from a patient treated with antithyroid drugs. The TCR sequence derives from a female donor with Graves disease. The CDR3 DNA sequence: TGCGCCAGCAGCTTGGAGGGGGAAGGCTACACCTTC. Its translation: CASSLEGEGYTF.